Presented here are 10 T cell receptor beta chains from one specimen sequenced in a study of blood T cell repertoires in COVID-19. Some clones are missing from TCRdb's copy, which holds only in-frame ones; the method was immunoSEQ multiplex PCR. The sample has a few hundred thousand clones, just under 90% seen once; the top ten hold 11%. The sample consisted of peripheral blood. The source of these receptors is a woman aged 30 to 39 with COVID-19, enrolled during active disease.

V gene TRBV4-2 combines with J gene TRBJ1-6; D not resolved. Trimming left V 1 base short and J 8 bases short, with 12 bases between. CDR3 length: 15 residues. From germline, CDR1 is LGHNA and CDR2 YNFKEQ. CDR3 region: CASSQVEGSDSPLHF. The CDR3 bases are TGTGCCAGCAGCCAAGTTGAGGGCTCCGATTCACCCCTCCACTTT.

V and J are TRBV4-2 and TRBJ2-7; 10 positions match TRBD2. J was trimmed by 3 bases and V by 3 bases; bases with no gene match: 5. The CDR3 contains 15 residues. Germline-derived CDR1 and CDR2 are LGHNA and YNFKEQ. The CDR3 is CASSQLAGGRYEQYF. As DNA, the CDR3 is TGTGCCAGCAGCCAGTTAGCGGGGGGTCGCTACGAGCAGTACTTC.

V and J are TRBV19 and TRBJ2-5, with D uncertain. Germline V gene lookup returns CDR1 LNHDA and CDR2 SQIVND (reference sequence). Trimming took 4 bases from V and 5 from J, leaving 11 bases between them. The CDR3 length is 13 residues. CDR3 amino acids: CASSTPPGETQYF. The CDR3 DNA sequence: TGTGCCAGTAGTACCCCACCCGGGGAGACCCAGTACTTC.

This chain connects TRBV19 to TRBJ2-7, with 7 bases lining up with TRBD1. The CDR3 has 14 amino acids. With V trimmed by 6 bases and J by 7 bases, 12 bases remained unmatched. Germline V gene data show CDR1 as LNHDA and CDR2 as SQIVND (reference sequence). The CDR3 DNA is TGTGCCAGTAGCCGACAGGGCCCCCTTATAGAGCAGTACTTC. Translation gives CASSRQGPLIEQYF.

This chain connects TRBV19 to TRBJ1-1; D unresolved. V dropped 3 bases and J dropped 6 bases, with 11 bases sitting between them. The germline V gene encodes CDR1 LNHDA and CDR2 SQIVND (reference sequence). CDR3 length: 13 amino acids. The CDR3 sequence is CASSISESPEAFF. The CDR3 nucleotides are TGTGCCAGTAGTATTTCGGAGTCCCCTGAAGCTTTCTTT.

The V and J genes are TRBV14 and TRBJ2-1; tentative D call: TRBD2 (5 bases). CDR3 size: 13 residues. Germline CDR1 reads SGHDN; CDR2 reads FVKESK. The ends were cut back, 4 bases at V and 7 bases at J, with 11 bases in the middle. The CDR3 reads CASSLWTGNEQFF. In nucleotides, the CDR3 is TGTGCCAGCAGCCTCTGGACGGGGAATGAGCAGTTCTTC.

In DNA form, the CDR3 reads TGCGCCAGCAGCCAAGATGTAGGGGGTCGCGAAAAACTGTTTTTT. Its translation is CASSQDVGGREKLFF. The chain links TRBV4-1 to TRBJ1-4; TRBD1 is a possible D gene (6 bases). The CDR3 totals 15 residues. Germline values: CDR1 MGHRA, CDR2 YSYEKL. The ends were cut back, 0 bases at V and 8 bases at J, with 13 bases in the middle.

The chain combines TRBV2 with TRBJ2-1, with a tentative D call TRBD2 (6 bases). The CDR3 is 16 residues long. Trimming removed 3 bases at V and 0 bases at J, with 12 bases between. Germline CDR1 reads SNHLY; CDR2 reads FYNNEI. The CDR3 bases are TGTGCCAGCAGTGATCCGGACGGGAGCTCCTACAATGAGCAGTTCTTC. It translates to CASSDPDGSSYNEQFF.

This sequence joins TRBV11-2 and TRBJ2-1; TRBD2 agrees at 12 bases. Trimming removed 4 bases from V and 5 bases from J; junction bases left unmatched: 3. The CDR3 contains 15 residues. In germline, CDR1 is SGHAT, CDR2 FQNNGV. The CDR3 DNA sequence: TGTGCCAGCAGCTCTAGCGGGGGGGTTCACAATGAGCAGTTCTTC. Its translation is CASSSSGGVHNEQFF.

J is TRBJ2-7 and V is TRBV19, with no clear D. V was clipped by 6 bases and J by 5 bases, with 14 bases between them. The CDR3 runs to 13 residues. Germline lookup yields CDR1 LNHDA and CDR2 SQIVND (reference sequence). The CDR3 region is CASSVGPINEQYF. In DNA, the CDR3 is TGTGCCAGTAGCGTTGGCCCAATTAACGAGCAGTACTTC.